Each of the 7 T cell receptor beta chains below was sequenced from the same sample in a study of blood T cell repertoires in COVID-19. Repertoires were generated with immunoSEQ multiplex PCR, while TCRdb's copy carries only in-frame clones and drops some. The sample gives fewer than 250,000 clones, around four fifths of which show up once; 8% to 11% is in the top ten. Material: peripheral blood. Every receptor here comes from an elderly woman with COVID-19, enrolled during active disease.

The rearrangement joins TRBV20-1 to TRBJ1-1; 7 bases map to TRBD1. The CDR3 is 11 residues long. Germline trimming cut 6 bases from V and 11 bases from J; bases unmatched to any gene: 9. Germline values: CDR1 DFQATT, CDR2 SNEGSKA (reference sequence). The CDR3 coding sequence is TGCAGTGCCGTAGGGGGCGCTGGGGCTTTCTTT. Protein product: CSAVGGAGAFF.

J is TRBJ1-4 and V is TRBV11-2; TRBD1 agrees at 7 bases. The CDR3 spans 16 residues. The germline V gene has CDR1 SGHAT and CDR2 FQNNGV. The trim removed 3 bases at V and 2 bases at J, leaving 6 bases unmatched. CDR3 sequence: CASSLGTTGTNEKLFF. The CDR3 DNA reads as TGTGCCAGCAGCTTGGGAACGACAGGGACTAATGAAAAACTGTTTTTT.

J is TRBJ2-5 and V is TRBV15, with D possibly matching TRBD2 (6 bases). CDR1 is LNHNV and CDR2 is YYDKDF in the germline V gene (reference sequence). V was pared by 5 bases and J by 2 bases, with 12 bases between. The CDR3 length is 14 residues. The CDR3 bases are TGTGCCACCAGCCGGCGGGGATCACAAGAGACCCAGTACTTC. It codes for CATSRRGSQETQYF. The full variable domain, in which reference TRBV15 and TRBJ2-5 provide the parts outside the CDR3, is DAMVIQNPRYQVTQFGKPVTLSCSQTLNHNVMYWYQQKSSQAPKLLFHYYDKDFNNEADTPDNFQSRRPNTSFCFLDIRSPGLGDTAMYLCATSRRGSQETQYFGPGTRLLVL.

The count of this clone is one. The chain recombines TRBV9 with TRBJ2-5; unclear D gene. The germline CDR1 and CDR2 sequences are SGDLS and YYNGEE. This CDR3 region has 14 residues. V was clipped by 3 bases and J by 2 bases, with 11 bases between them. This CDR3 is CASSAGALQETQYF. The CDR3 DNA follows: TGTGCCAGCAGCGCCGGAGCCCTTCAAGAGACCCAGTACTTC.

As to this clone: Other DNA variants within this sample encode the same CDR3. The chain combines TRBV18 with TRBJ2-7; D call uncertain. The CDR3 extends over 13 amino acids. V lost 4 bases and J lost 0, with 7 bases in between. Germline V gives CDR1 KGHSH, CDR2 LQKENI. The DNA of the CDR3 is TGTGCCAGCTCACGTACAGACTCCTACGAGCAGTACGTC. Translation gives CASSRTDSYEQYV.

The rearrangement uses TRBV6-4 and TRBJ2-1, with 8 bases aligning to TRBD2. This CDR3 has 15 residues. The germline CDR1 and CDR2 sequences are MRHNA and SNTAGT. The trim removed 0 bases at V and 4 bases at J, leaving 2 bases unmatched. The CDR3 loop reads CASSDSSGVYNEQFF. The CDR3 DNA reads TGTGCCAGCAGTGACTCTAGCGGGGTTTACAATGAGCAGTTCTTC.

This clone has just one count. This chain's CDR3 is CASTRTGGVDTEAFF. The CDR3 DNA reads TGCGCCAGCACTCGGACAGGGGGCGTGGACACTGAAGCTTTCTTT. The rearrangement joins TRBV5-1 to TRBJ1-1; 11 nucleotides match TRBD1. Germline V gene lookup returns CDR1 SGHRS and CDR2 YFSETQ. The CDR3 loop spans 15 amino acids. With 6 bases clipped from V and 3 bases from J, the junction kept 7 bases outside the gene matches. The whole variable domain, remainder taken from reference TRBV5-1 and TRBJ1-1, is KAGVTQTPRYLIKTRGQQVTLSCSPISGHRSVSWYQQTPGQGLQFLFEYFSETQRNKGNFPGRFSGRQFSNSRSEMNVSTLELGDSALYLCASTRTGGVDTEAFFGQGTRLTVV.